Detailed here is one TCR beta chain. The antigen remains undetermined. The germline gives CDR1 LNHDA, CDR2 SQIVND (reference sequence). CDR3 length: 15 residues. V was clipped by 3 bases and J by 6 bases, with 16 bases between them. The data were taken from a study of pediatric ulcerative colitis. Looking at the study overall: Disease was pancolitis in several and left-sided in two, histology-confirmed. Study-wide findings and caveats: Two rectal CDR3 clonotypes occurred in all ulcerative colitis patients. A couple of patients' blood samples yielded substantially fewer templates.

Rectal tissue came from one to two pinch biopsies taken at colonoscopy. Before the diagnostic colonoscopy, ulcerative colitis patients were free of immunosuppressive medication. Using immunoSEQ multiplex PCR, the repertoire was profiled, and TCRdb retains in-frame clones only, with some absent. The repertoire includes roughly 49,000 clones, under 80% of them detected once, and around 3.8% sits in the top ten. Sample: gut tissue. The chain recombines TRBV19 with TRBJ2-3; the D is unclear. The receptor comes from a girl aged 5-17 years with moderate ulcerative colitis. CDR3 nucleotides: TGTGCCAGTAGTATTAGTGATCTAGTCCGGGATACGCAGTATTTT. Translated, it gives CASSISDLVRDTQYF.